These T cell receptor beta chains were read from a single sample in a study of blood T cell repertoires in COVID-19. TCRdb's copy holds only in-frame clones and misses some; the assay was immunoSEQ multiplex PCR. This table holds about 220,000 clones, roughly 89% found once. Sequences were obtained from PBMCs or T cells enriched from blood (not recorded which). The source is a woman aged 35 to 49 with acute COVID-19. Both conserved end residues are part of each CDR3. A D gene is named only where the DNA matches it firmly.

v_gene: TRBV7-2
j_gene: TRBJ2-1
d_gene: NA
CDR3nt: TGTGCCAGCAGCTTAGGATCTCGGGACAAATACAATGAGCAGTTCTTC
CDR3aa: CASSLGSRDKYNEQFF

v_gene: TRBV5-1
j_gene: TRBJ1-2
d_gene: TRBD1
CDR3nt: TGCGCCAGCAGCTTGTCACCAACCGGGACAGGGGGACTCTACACCTTC
CDR3aa: CASSLSPTGTGGLYTF

v_gene: TRBV11-2
j_gene: TRBJ1-1
d_gene: NA
CDR3nt: TGTGCCAGCAGCTCCTGGGACATTTCAGGAGCTTTCTTT
CDR3aa: CASSSWDISGAFF

v_gene: TRBV6-6
j_gene: TRBJ1-2
d_gene: NA
CDR3nt: TGTGCCATCTATACACCGACTTCGGGTGGCTACACCTTC
CDR3aa: CAIYTPTSGGYTF

v_gene: TRBV19
j_gene: TRBJ1-1
d_gene: TRBD1
CDR3nt: TGTGCCAGTTCCTACCGGGACAGGGGCAACACTGAAGCTTTCTTT
CDR3aa: CASSYRDRGNTEAFF

v_gene: TRBV5-5
j_gene: TRBJ1-1
d_gene: TRBD1
CDR3nt: TGTGCCAGCAGTGTGGACAGGGCCGCGGGCACTGAAGCTTTCTTT
CDR3aa: CASSVDRAAGTEAFF

v_gene: TRBV5-6
j_gene: TRBJ1-2
d_gene: TRBD1
CDR3nt: TGTGCCAGCAGCCAACAGGGGGCTTTGGACTATGGCTACACCTTC
CDR3aa: CASSQQGALDYGYTF

v_gene: TRBV7-8
j_gene: TRBJ1-2
d_gene: TRBD1
CDR3nt: TGTGCCAGCAGCTCGGGCCCCCGGGACAGGGGGGATGGCTACACCTTC
CDR3aa: CASSSGPRDRGDGYTF

v_gene: TRBV18
j_gene: TRBJ1-4
d_gene: NA
CDR3nt: TGTGCCAGCTCACCGGTCACAGGGACAACTAATGAAAAACTGTTTTTT
CDR3aa: CASSPVTGTTNEKLFF

v_gene: TRBV5-1
j_gene: TRBJ1-2
d_gene: TRBD1
CDR3nt: TGCGCCAGCAGCGGCGGGACAGTTCTTAACTATGGCTACACCTTC
CDR3aa: CASSGGTVLNYGYTF